This T cell receptor (beta chain) was retrieved from a study of blood T cell repertoires in COVID-19. Looking at the study overall: COVID-19 samples from acute and convalescent phases originated in the United States, Italy and Spain.

Original handling: Reference gene primer amplification gave estimated nucleated cell counts. The table came from immunoSEQ multiplex PCR; TCRdb's copy has only in-frame clones and leaves some out. V, J and clone size reflect that table, while D and trimming were determined from the DNA. This sample has around 38,000 clones, with about 90% found just once. The V gene's germline CDR1 is MDHEN and CDR2 SYDVKM. This CDR3 comprises 15 residues. Trimming took off 2 bases at V and 1 base at J, with 9 bases between the two ends. Sequences were obtained from peripheral blood. The clonotype originates from a man aged 60 to 75 with COVID-19, enrolled during active disease. The chain links TRBV28 to TRBJ1-5; the D is unclear. This CDR3 is CASSLHAGSNQPQHF. The CDR3 DNA reads as TGTGCCAGCAGTTTACATGCCGGGAGCAATCAGCCCCAGCATTTT.